Listed below are T cell receptor beta chains from one sample, sequenced in a study of blood T cell repertoires in COVID-19. The data were produced by immunoSEQ multiplex PCR, yet TCRdb's version contains in-frame clones alone and is incomplete. This sample carries around 30,000 clones, roughly nine tenths of them seen once, and the ten largest clones take 9% to 10%. Material: peripheral blood. The source is a human donor in a cohort sampled during active COVID-19. Both conserved end residues are part of each CDR3. The order of the fields is D gene, clone size, J gene, V gene, CDR3 protein, CDR3 DNA. A D gene is named only where the DNA matches it firmly. Size tells how often a clone was seen (once, few, many) or the class of an expanded clone, and some rows leave it out.

>TRBD1|.|TRBJ1-1|TRBV7-2
CASSLDIRDRVTAFF
TGTGCCAGCAGCTTAGATATCCGGGACAGGGTAACGGCTTTCTTT
>.|.|TRBJ1-5|TRBV6-6
CASSPLLGQPQHF
TGTGCCAGCAGTCCCCTCCTCGGTCAGCCCCAGCATTTT
>.|.|TRBJ1-3|TRBV28
CASSPRGAKGNTIYF
TGTGCCAGCAGTCCCCGGGGGGCGAAGGGAAACACCATATATTTT
>TRBD1|.|TRBJ1-6|TRBV2
CASSLQGSRSPLHF
TGTGCCAGCAGCTTACAGGGGAGTCGGTCACCCCTCCACTTT
>TRBD1|.|TRBJ2-7|TRBV6-5
CASSSQGASSYEQYF
TGTGCCAGCAGTTCCCAGGGGGCCAGCTCCTACGAGCAGTACTTC
>.|.|TRBJ1-1|TRBV12-5
CASGSGQNTEAFF
TGTGCTAGTGGTTCGGGACAAAACACTGAAGCTTTCTTT
>TRBD1|.|TRBJ2-3|TRBV19
CASSLRGQGPTDTQYF
TGTGCCAGTAGCCTACGGGGACAGGGACCCACAGATACGCAGTATTTT
>TRBD1|.|TRBJ1-1|TRBV29-1
CSGGGQGTEAFF
TGCAGCGGGGGAGGACAGGGCACTGAAGCTTTCTTT
>TRBD2|.|TRBJ2-3|TRBV10-2
CASTWTSGGADTQYF
TGCGCCAGCACTTGGACTAGCGGGGGAGCAGATACGCAGTATTTT
>TRBD1|.|TRBJ1-6|TRBV19
CASSRQGGNSPLHF
TGTGCCAGTAGCCGACAGGGGGGTAATTCACCCCTCCACTTT
>.|.|TRBJ2-1|TRBV9
CASSVGQGFAEQFF
TGTGCCAGCAGCGTAGGGCAGGGCTTTGCCGAGCAGTTCTTC
>.|.|TRBJ2-3|TRBV4-2
CASSQERGPDTQYF
TGTGCCAGCAGCCAAGAGCGGGGCCCAGATACGCAGTATTTT
>.|.|TRBJ1-2|TRBV5-1
CASSSTDRVYGYTF
TGCGCCAGCAGCTCGACCGACAGAGTCTATGGCTACACCTTC
>.|.|TRBJ2-5|TRBV28
CASTLGGSETQYF
TGTGCCAGCACCCTAGGGGGTTCCGAGACCCAGTACTTC
>.|.|TRBJ2-5|TRBV29-1
CSVEGPAKGETQYF
TGCAGCGTTGAAGGGCCAGCGAAGGGGGAGACCCAGTACTTC
>.|.|TRBJ1-6|TRBV6-4
CASGQSYNSPLHF
TGTGCCAGCGGACAGTCTTATAATTCACCCCTCCACTTT
>TRBD1|.|TRBJ2-2|TRBV3-1/TRBV3-2
CASSQVPDREKAGELFF
TGTGCCAGCAGCCAAGTCCCCGACAGGGAGAAGGCCGGGGAGCTGTTTTTT
>TRBD2|few|TRBJ2-7|TRBV9
CASSSPGGTEDYEQYF
TGTGCCAGCAGCTCCCCGGGGGGGACCGAGGACTACGAGCAGTACTTC
>TRBD2|.|TRBJ2-5|TRBV7-6
CASSPRGSGVKETQYF
TGTGCCAGCAGCCCCCGGGGTAGCGGGGTTAAAGAGACCCAGTACTTC
>.|.|TRBJ2-2|TRBV5-4
CASSLDPGTNTGELFF
TGTGCCAGCAGCTTGGACCCGGGGACGAACACCGGGGAGCTGTTTTTT
>.|.|TRBJ2-7|TRBV6-4
CASSDSPGEQYF
TGTGCCAGCAGTGACTCCCCCGGCGAGCAGTACTTC
>.|.|TRBJ2-5|TRBV23-1
CASSQSVRQASPEETQYF
TGCGCCAGCAGTCAATCGGTTAGGCAGGCCTCCCCAGAGGAGACCCAGTACTTC
>.|.|TRBJ2-7|TRBV9
CASSVGSGMGYYEQYF
TGTGCCAGCAGCGTAGGATCGGGGATGGGATACTACGAGCAGTACTTC
>.|once|TRBJ1-5|TRBV24-1
CATRAGWDNNQPQHF
TGTGCCACCAGAGCAGGGTGGGACAACAATCAGCCCCAGCATTTT
>.|.|TRBJ1-2|TRBV7-9
CASSLERGGYTF
TGTGCCAGCAGCTTAGAGCGGGGGGGCTACACCTTC
>TRBD1|.|TRBJ2-3|TRBV29-1
CSVRDSLTDTQYF
TGCAGCGTCAGGGACAGCCTCACAGATACGCAGTATTTT
>.|.|TRBJ1-2|TRBV14
CASSGGGRRGYTF
TGTGCCAGCAGTGGCGGGGGGAGACGCGGCTACACCTTC
>.|.|TRBJ2-6|TRBV9
CASSVDPLTSFGANVLTF
TGTGCCAGCAGCGTAGACCCCTTAACTAGCTTTGGGGCCAACGTCCTGACTTTC
>.|.|TRBJ2-4|TRBV3-1/TRBV3-2
CASSVCNPIRKNIQYF
TGTGCCAGCAGCGTTTGTAATCCCATTAGAAAAAACATTCAGTACTTC
>.|.|TRBJ1-1|TRBV7-9
CASRYRSSEAFF
TGTGCCAGCAGGTACAGGAGCTCTGAAGCTTTCTTT
>.|.|TRBJ2-7|TRBV29-1
CSVELLAGAHYEQYF
TGCAGCGTTGAACTTCTGGCGGGGGCTCACTACGAGCAGTACTTC
>.|.|TRBJ2-5|TRBV6-2/TRBV6-3
CASSYLAQETQYF
TGTGCCAGCAGTTATCTAGCGCAAGAGACCCAGTACTTC
>.|.|TRBJ1-1|TRBV21-1
CASSKVPSRGIEAFF
TGTGCCAGCAGCAAAGTGCCCTCACGGGGTATTGAAGCTTTCTTT
>TRBD2|once|TRBJ2-3|TRBV5-4
CASSRKSSGGLTDTQYF
TGTGCCAGCAGCCGTAAGTCTAGCGGGGGGCTGACAGATACGCAGTATTTT
>TRBD1|few|TRBJ2-7|TRBV19
CASSKDRAHYEQYF
TGTGCCAGTAGTAAAGACAGGGCCCACTACGAGCAGTACTTC
>.|once|TRBJ2-3|TRBV7-2
CASSLGPRGDTQYF
TGTGCCAGCAGCTTGGGGCCCCGCGGAGATACGCAGTATTTT
>.|.|TRBJ1-1|TRBV29-1
CSVEEGGRAFF
TGCAGCGTTGAAGAGGGGGGGCGGGCTTTCTTT
>.|.|TRBJ2-3|TRBV5-5
CASSLDRVTTDTQYF
TGTGCCAGCAGCCTGGACAGAGTCACCACAGATACGCAGTATTTT
>TRBD2|.|TRBJ2-7|TRBV6-5
CASSRGERPTYEQYF
TGTGCCAGCAGTCGGGGGGAAAGGCCTACCTACGAGCAGTACTTC
>TRBD2|.|TRBJ2-1|TRBV7-8
CASSSLAGGPREQFF
TGTGCCAGCAGCTCCTTAGCGGGGGGGCCGAGGGAGCAGTTCTTC
>.|.|TRBJ2-7|TRBV4-3
CASSQDFRPGEIYEQYF
TGCGCCAGCAGCCAAGATTTCCGACCGGGAGAGATTTACGAGCAGTACTTC
>TRBD1|.|TRBJ2-7|TRBV7-9
CASSSLTGTGRTYEQYF
TGTGCCAGCAGCTCGTTGACCGGGACAGGGAGGACCTACGAGCAGTACTTC
>TRBD2|.|TRBJ2-7|TRBV6-6
CASSLGGGSAEQYF
TGTGCCAGCAGTCTTGGGGGGGGGAGTGCCGAGCAGTACTTC
>.|.|TRBJ1-2|TRBV28
CATSGTDSRSYTF
TGTGCCACATCCGGGACTGATTCTCGGAGCTACACCTTC
>TRBD1|.|TRBJ2-1|TRBV5-4
CASSSRQGSSYNEQFF
TGTGCCAGCAGCTCTCGACAGGGAAGCTCCTACAATGAGCAGTTCTTC
>TRBD1|.|TRBJ1-2|TRBV2
CASTWTGDGYGYTF
TGTGCCAGCACTTGGACAGGGGACGGCTATGGCTACACCTTC
>TRBD2|.|TRBJ2-3|TRBV2
CASSGLAGGSDTQYF
TGTGCCAGCAGTGGACTAGCGGGGGGGTCAGATACGCAGTATTTT
>TRBD2|.|TRBJ2-7|TRBV5-1
CASSLQAGALYEQYF
TGCGCCAGCAGCTTGCAAGCGGGGGCCCTCTACGAGCAGTACTTC
>TRBD1|.|TRBJ2-1|TRBV5-6
CASSLGQGYEQFF
TGTGCCAGCAGCTTAGGACAGGGCTATGAGCAGTTCTTC
>TRBD2|.|TRBJ2-3|TRBV5-1
CASSLSAGGQDTQYF
TGCGCCAGCAGCTTATCAGCGGGGGGGCAAGATACGCAGTATTTT
>TRBD2|.|TRBJ2-5|TRBV7-2
CASSLFRRGGRETQYF
TGTGCCAGCAGCTTATTTAGGCGGGGGGGCCGAGAGACCCAGTACTTC
>TRBD2|.|TRBJ2-1|TRBV9
CASNSGGPSSYNEQFF
TGTGCCAGCAATAGCGGGGGGCCGAGCTCCTACAATGAGCAGTTCTTC
>TRBD1|.|TRBJ1-2|TRBV2
CASTVEGAVYGYTF
TGTGCCAGCACGGTCGAGGGGGCCGTCTATGGCTACACCTTC
>TRBD2|.|TRBJ2-1|TRBV7-2
CASSLAGLAGAPSYNEQFF
TGTGCCAGCAGCTTAGCGGGGCTAGCGGGGGCCCCCTCCTACAATGAGCAGTTCTTC
>TRBD2|.|TRBJ2-3|TRBV4-1
CASSQGRLADTQYF
TGCGCCAGCAGCCAAGGTCGACTAGCGGATACGCAGTATTTT